This TCR beta chain appears in the sequencing data of a study of cytomegalovirus exposure and HLA in healthy donors. The CDR3 totals 12 residues. CDR1 is ENHRY, CDR2 SYGVKD, per germline. V gave up 10 bases and J gave up 4 bases, with 11 bases separating them. 13 Jbeta primers and 60 Vbeta primers were used for the PCR. The table came from immunoSEQ multiplex PCR; TCRdb's copy has only in-frame clones and leaves some out. The data hold roughly 130,000 clones, with around four fifths observed a single time. This clonotype was sampled from a young man in good health and CMV-seronegative. Sequenced input: PBMCs. The rearrangement links TRBV10-3 to TRBJ2-1; tentative D call: TRBD1 (6 bases). Here the CDR3 reads CATGDRYNEQFF. The DNA for the CDR3 is TGTGCCACAGGGGACCGGTACAATGAGCAGTTCTTC.